One TCR beta chain is described in this entry. Antigen: not known. The data belong to a study of cytomegalovirus exposure and HLA in healthy donors. Study findings and constraints: Reports indicate that TCR beta sequences accurately predicted the HLA-A and HLA-B alleles of most subjects. In an earlier analysis, productive rearrangement rates for most beta V segments clustered near 87% or 30%.

The PCR had 60 Vbeta and 13 Jbeta primers. The assay was immunoSEQ multiplex PCR, and TCRdb's table has in-frame clones only and misses some. The sample totals 95,000 to 150,000 clones. V lost 5 bases, J lost 4 bases, and 6 bases stayed unmatched. CDR3 length equals 16 residues. Germline V gives CDR1 SGHTA, CDR2 FQGTGA. This receptor was identified in a man aged 18 to 30 in good health and CMV-seronegative. The gene calls are TRBV7-3 and TRBJ2-1, with 12 bases fitting TRBD2. The sample consisted of PBMCs. CDR3 nucleotide sequence: TGTGCCAGCAGCCGTAAAACTAGCGGGGGGTACAATGAGCAGTTCTTC. Its translation is CASSRKTSGGYNEQFF.